This is a list of T cell receptor beta chains from one sample in a study of vaccination and CD4 T cells after COVID-19. MiXCR, run by TCRdb on the PCR reads, gives a single entry per CDR3 protein. The repertoire has about 20,000 distinct CDR3 sequences, 35% to 45% of them found once; the top ten carry 18%. For these TCRs, the target antigens are not known. The sequences come from CD4+ T cells from blood, cultured in vitro, collected before SARS-CoV-2 vaccination. These receptors were obtained from a human donor who received a COVID-19 vaccine. CDR3s include the opening cysteine and the closing phenylalanine or tryptophan. D genes are given only for firm matches. Size values are once, few and many counts, or a class for expanded clones, and some rows have none.

TRBJ2-5 | few | TRBV20-1 | TRBD2 | TGCAGTGCTAGGGGAGGGGCACGGCTAGGTCTGTCGGAGACCCAGTACTTC | CSARGGARLGLSETQYF
TRBJ2-3 | - | TRBV7-9 | TRBD2 | TGTGCCAGCAGCTTTCGACTAGCTACAGATACGCAGTATTTT | CASSFRLATDTQYF
TRBJ2-5 | - | TRBV2 | - | TGTGCCAGCATTCCAGGGTCGCAAGAGACCCAGTACTTC | CASIPGSQETQYF
TRBJ2-5 | once | TRBV6-2/TRBV6-3 | - | TGTGCCAGCAGTTACGGGCTAGTCGTAGAGACCCAGTACTTC | CASSYGLVVETQYF
TRBJ2-2 | few | TRBV6-5 | TRBD2 | TGTGCCAGCAGTTATGATTCGGCTAGCGGGGGTGCCACCGGGGAGCTGTTTTTT | CASSYDSASGGATGELFF
TRBJ2-5 | - | TRBV6-1 | - | TGTGCCAGCAGCCTAGCGAGAGGGACCCAGTACTTC | CASSLARGTQYF
TRBJ2-4 | few | TRBV6-1 | TRBD1 | TGTGCCAGCAGTGCAGGGGGATTAATTCAAAACATTCAGTACTTC | CASSAGGLIQNIQYF
TRBJ1-2 | - | TRBV7-9 | - | TGTGCCAGCAGCTTAGCGGGTTCGGGCAGGGGAACTGGCTACACCTTC | CASSLAGSGRGTGYTF
TRBJ1-2 | few | TRBV12-3/TRBV12-4 | - | TGTGCCAGCAGTTTAAAGCTGAGGGCCGCTGGCTACACCTTC | CASSLKLRAAGYTF
TRBJ1-2 | - | TRBV15 | TRBD1 | TGTGCCACCCGCCGGACAGGGGGGGACTATGGCTACACCTTC | CATRRTGGDYGYTF
TRBJ2-7 | - | TRBV11-2 | - | TGTGCCAGCAGCTTACAAGATCGAAAAACCTACGAGCAGTACTTC | CASSLQDRKTYEQYF
TRBJ1-2 | few | TRBV30 | TRBD1 | TGTGCCTGGTGTAGGGACAGGAGTAACTATGGCTACACCTTC | CAWCRDRSNYGYTF